The present entry profiles one T cell receptor beta chain with its context. It lacks a known antigen. Per-base quality was not reported, and no clone a single base away is much larger than it. The data were taken from a study of shared clonotypes between healthy human individuals (dated by TCRdb to 2020 to 2022). Regarding the complete study: The cohort comprised a couple of women and a few men aged 18 to 49 years. For each donor, CD4 naive and CD4 memory were each given three plates, CD8 naive was given two plates, and CD8 memory was given one plate. Blood TCR repertoires of five healthy adults were deeply sequenced to estimate repertoire size and the extent of clonotype sharing between individuals. To increase sequencing depth and limit assay-specific biases, TCR repertoire library preparation and sequencing were carried out by different laboratories using diverse techniques. Between about 0.85 and 9.5 billion PBMCs per donor were obtained by leukapheresis.

CD8 naive samples were obtained by positive selection for CCR7 among CD45RO-negative cells, yielding a CD45RA+CCR7+ population from which TemRA cells were excluded. The donors were healthy, HIV-negative adults who had no recently reported acute infections or vaccinations. Every donor was a Caucasian adult living in Nashville, Tennessee, USA. Blood was obtained by leukapheresis, after which PBMCs were separated by Ficoll-Histopaque density gradient centrifugation and cryopreserved in liquid nitrogen vapor phase. Analytical flow cytometry was used to check the purity and quantity of every magnetically sorted T cell population. Each sorted fraction had its genomic DNA isolated and then quantified by UV absorbance on a Nanodrop 2000c. TCR CDR3 regions were amplified from genomic DNA by multiplex PCR using the deep immunoSEQ assay. Extracted genomic DNA from each cell subset was distributed evenly across all wells of several immunoSEQ 96-well plates, and each plate was treated as a replicate. For sorted subsets, about 200 ng genomic DNA, equal to tens of thousands of T cell genomes, was loaded into each replicate PCR. Purified libraries were measured with a Qubit 3.0 fluorometer, size-checked on a Bioanalyzer 2100, and measured again with the KAPA Library Quantification kit. Every immunoSEQ 96-well plate was sequenced on a dedicated single-read 150-cycle Illumina NextSeq 550 flow cell. The original pipeline was this. Because the immunoSEQ output held only junctional sequences and lacked quality scores, the filtering could not match the filtering applied to full-length reads. To assign V/J genes and CDR3, sequences were annotated using PyIR, a Python wrapper for IgBLAST v1.9, with IMGT germline references. Reads were filtered out if the reads had weak V/J assignments (E-value above 1e-6), no CDR3, stop codons, out-of-frame junctions, or ambiguous translated residues. V3J clonotypes were defined as sequences sharing the same inferred V gene, J gene, and CDR3 amino acid sequence. Percentage overlap between repertoires was computed as shared unique clonotypes divided by the size of the smaller repertoire. Repertoire richness was assessed with RTK rarefaction, the Chao1 estimator, and Recon v2.1 estimates of unobserved clonotypes. Generation probabilities were computed with OLGA for all TCRbeta clonotypes obtained by the gDNA method from a handful of donors. This is the immuneACCESS table as TCRdb keeps it, with only in-frame sequences that have V and J called. A part of the clones is gone; compared with another copy, unresolved V genes explain less than half, and the rest is unexplained. V and J calls and clone size are copied from that table; D and trimming were computed from the DNA. This sample lists approximately 2,200,000 clones; around 93% were detected once. The leading ten clones occupy around 1.7% of the sample.

The study at large found these results: Higher generation probabilities were observed for clonotypes shared by all four sorted-subset donors than for non-shared clonotypes. Rarefaction of sorted-subset datasets indicated incomplete sequencing despite the large sequencing depth. Larger estimated clonotype richness was generally found for naive subsets than for memory subsets. Pairwise subsampling led to the expectation that sequencing depth would affect the degree of clonotype sharing among donors. Roughly 5.2% of naive CD4, 3.5% of naive CD8, roughly 2.4% of memory CD4, and 0.35% to 0.4% of memory CD8 clonotypes were shared across several donors. The small number of donors limited the genetic and exposure-history diversity represented. Sampling was restricted to blood, and TCR repertoires in tissue are likely to differ from TCR repertoires in blood.

Sample: naive CD8+ T cells from PBMCs. What the cell subset or site label conveys for this sample: CD45RA+CCR7+. The sequence derives from a man aged 18 to 29 in good health. Some clones in this sample may be carry-over from other donors' samples.

CDR3 loop: CASSRERARETQYF. DNA sequence: TGTGCCAGCAGCCGCGAGAGGGCTCGAGAGACCCAGTACTTC. The rearranged chain carries TRBV5-4 and TRBJ2-5, and TRBD2 may be the D gene, going by 5 matching bases. The CDR3 has 14 amino acids, counting the end cysteine and phenylalanine. Just the 42-base CDR3 DNA is kept, in frame starting at base 1. As encoded in the germline V gene (reference sequence), CDR1 is SGHNT while CDR2 is YYREEE. V is reduced by 4 bases and J by 4 bases, leaving a spacing of 14 bases between them.